The 6 T cell receptor beta chains below were found in one sample sequenced in a study of naive and memory T cell subsets (dated by TCRdb to 2015 to 2018). Library generation was performed with UMI-ligation and nested PCR. For sequencing, an Illumina MiSeq was employed. The beta constant-region primer was an equimolar mix of two oligonucleotides covering both TRBC1 and TRBC2. The raw public reads went through TCRdb reprocessing: fastp at Q25, MiXCR clone calling, in-frame beta chains kept. Rows with a matching CDR3 protein are joined into one entry that keeps the most common DNA and genes. Across this sample there are 150,000 or so distinct CDR3 sequences, with 17% seen only once. About 0.15% of the sample is in the top ten clones. Input material: naive CD4+ T cells from blood. What this sample's cell subset or site label stands for: naive T cells, CD45RA high CD27+. Source of these receptors: a human donor in good health.

This clonotype has just a few counts. The genes are TRBV7-6 and TRBJ1-1; D gene unclear. There are 11 residues in the CDR3. The V end lost 4 bases, the J end lost 7 bases, and 7 bases lay between the germline ends. Germline assignment: CDR1 SGHVS and CDR2 FNYEAQ. In nucleotides, the CDR3 is TGTGCCAGCAGCTACGGTAATGAAGCTTTCTTT. It encodes CASSYGNEAFF.

The chain is built from TRBV6-1 and TRBJ2-7, with unresolved D. Trimming took off 2 bases at V and 1 base at J, with 9 bases between the two ends. Germline CDR1 is MNHNS and CDR2 is SASEGT. The CDR3 extends over 14 amino acids. CDR3 DNA sequence: TGTGCCAGCAGTGAAATGTGGCTATCCTACGAGCAGTACTTC. Protein: CASSEMWLSYEQYF.

This clonotype was seen a handful of times. The chain joins TRBV28 to TRBJ2-7; D gene uncertain. CDR3 size: 13 residues. Trimming removed 6 bases at V and 0 bases at J, with 9 bases between. Germline CDR1 is MDHEN and CDR2 is SYDVKM. The CDR3 reads CASSLQTSYEQYF. CDR3 nucleotides: TGTGCCAGCAGCTTACAGACCTCCTACGAGCAGTACTTC.

This clonotype showed up just a few times. The gene calls are TRBV12-3 or TRBV12-4 and TRBJ2-3; 8 nucleotides agree with TRBD1. The CDR3 sequence is 13 residues long. After removal of 8 bases from V and 5 bases from J, the junction contained 6 bases not matched to a gene. DNA for the CDR3: TGTGCCAGCCGGCAGGGGGCGAAAGATACGCAGTATTTT. Its translation is CASRQGAKDTQYF.

V usage is TRBV9 and J usage is TRBJ1-2; D remains unclear. Trimming took 2 bases from V and 4 from J, leaving 6 bases between them. This CDR3 spans 12 amino acids. Germline V CDR1 and CDR2: SGDLS, YYNGEE. In DNA form, the CDR3 reads TGTGCCAGCAGCGTGGGTCCCTATGGCTACACCTTC. It specifies CASSVGPYGYTF.

The table lists this clonotype with a few counts. The chain combines TRBV5-1 with TRBJ2-1; 14 bases are shared with TRBD2. The CDR3 runs 15 residues. Trimming cost V 3 bases and J 6 bases; bases outside gene matches: 2. Germline CDR1 and CDR2: SGHRS and YFSETQ. The CDR3 region is CASSYGTSGSNEQFF. The CDR3, as DNA: TGCGCCAGCAGCTACGGGACTAGCGGGAGCAATGAGCAGTTCTTC.